This T cell receptor (beta chain) was observed in a study of blood T cell repertoires in COVID-19. Study at large: T cells, B-cell-depleted T cells, or PBMCs supplied cDNA or gDNA.

The data were produced by immunoSEQ multiplex PCR, yet TCRdb's version contains in-frame clones alone and is incomplete. The data hold under 200,000 clones, with about four fifths observed a single time. The germline V gene encodes CDR1 MGHDK and CDR2 SYGVNS. Trimming took 1 base from V and 2 from J, leaving 8 bases between them. This CDR3 is built from 15 residues. The chain uses TRBV25-1 and TRBJ1-4; perhaps TRBD1 as D (6 bases). Material: peripheral blood. The TCR sequence derives from a woman aged 80 or older with acute or convalescent COVID-19. CDR3 region: CASSESTGTNEKLFF. The DNA of the CDR3 is TGTGCCAGCAGTGAATCCACAGGGACTAATGAAAAACTGTTTTTT.